The 14 T cell receptor beta chains in this list originate from one sample, sequenced in a study. Each CDR3 protein is one row after TCRdb ran MiXCR on the 5' RACE reads. The sample includes under 60,000 distinct CDR3 sequences, about 28% of them seen just once. Sequencing was carried out using naive CD4+ T cells sorted from blood. Subset of the sample: naive CD4+ T cells, CD4+CD45RA+CD25-. These receptors were obtained from a female donor with breast cancer.

V gene TRBV4-1 combines with J gene TRBJ2-2; D is possibly TRBD1 (6 bases). The V end was cut by 4 bases, the J end by 1 base, with 13 bases between. This CDR3 comprises 16 residues. Germline V gives CDR1 MGHRA, CDR2 YSYEKL. The CDR3 loop reads CASSPEGTRNTGELFF. Here the CDR3 DNA reads TGCGCCAGCAGCCCCGAGGGGACACGGAACACCGGGGAGCTGTTTTTT.

This clonotype has a handful of counts. The chain recombines TRBV7-2 with TRBJ2-1; 10 nucleotides line up with TRBD2. The CDR3 sequence is 15 residues long. J was trimmed by 8 bases and V by 0 bases; bases with no gene match: 4. The germline CDR1 and CDR2 sequences are SGHTA and FQGNSA. Here the CDR3 reads CASSLALAGIDEQFF. In DNA, the CDR3 is TGTGCCAGCAGCTTAGCACTAGCGGGGATAGATGAGCAGTTCTTC.

Note on this clonotype: No conserved phenylalanine or tryptophan is present at the end of the CDR3, so a read error is the likely explanation. This sequence joins TRBV20-1 and TRBJ1-3; 7 positions match TRBD1. The trim removed 6 bases at V and 0 bases at J, leaving 8 bases unmatched. Germline V gives CDR1 DFQATT, CDR2 SNEGSKA (reference sequence). The CDR3 runs to 15 residues. The CDR3 loop reads CSAWTGFYSGNTIYC. CDR3 DNA sequence: TGCAGTGCGTGGACAGGTTTTTACTCTGGAAACACCATATATTGT.

CDR3 amino acids: CASSGGTAYGYTF. DNA for the CDR3: TGCGCCAGCAGCGGCGGGACAGCTTATGGCTACACCTTC. The chain recombines TRBV5-1 with TRBJ1-2; 7 bases fit TRBD1. V shed 4 bases and J 5 bases; nucleotides not matched to a gene: 5. Germline-derived CDR1 and CDR2 are SGHRS and YFSETQ. CDR3 size: 13 residues.

Comments on this clonotype: This may stem from a read error, because a much larger clone lies one nucleotide away. The V call is TRBV4-1, the J call TRBJ2-1; no clear D. Trimming removed 4 bases at V and 10 bases at J, with 14 bases between. The V gene's germline CDR1 is MGHRA and CDR2 YSYEKL. The CDR3 sequence is 13 residues long. CDR3 protein: CASSRKELAEQFF. In DNA form, the CDR3 reads TGCGCCAGCAGCCGAAAGGAGTTGGCCGAGCAGTTCTTC.

This clonotype was picked up a small number of times. The V gene is TRBV9, the J gene TRBJ2-5, with 7 bases fitting TRBD2. Per germline, CDR1 SGDLS and CDR2 YYNGEE. The CDR3 runs 15 residues. V lost 5 bases to trimming and J lost 5 bases; unmatched junction nucleotides: 12. CDR3 protein: CASSETGLPYETQYF. The CDR3 coding sequence is TGTGCCAGCAGTGAAACGGGACTACCATACGAGACCCAGTACTTC.

The V call is TRBV25-1, the J call TRBJ2-2; TRBD1 might be the D (6 bases). The CDR3 totals 14 residues. Germline CDR1 is MGHDK and CDR2 is SYGVNS. The V gene lost 5 bases and the J gene lost 5 bases, with 12 bases spanning the gap. The CDR3 reads CASSSTGRTGELFF. The CDR3 DNA reads TGTGCCAGCAGTAGCACAGGGCGGACCGGGGAGCTGTTTTTT. Filled out from reference TRBV25-1 and TRBJ2-2, the complete variable domain reads EADIYQTPRYLVIGTGKKITLECSQTMGHDKMYWYQQDPGMELHLIHYSYGVNSTEKGDLSSESTVSRIRTEHFPLTLESARPSHTSQYLCASSSTGRTGELFFGEGSRLTVL.

CDR3 sequence: CASSQVGQETQYF. In DNA form, the CDR3 reads TGCGCCAGCAGCCAAGTTGGACAAGAGACCCAGTACTTC. V is TRBV4-1 and J is TRBJ2-5, with unresolved D. Germline loops: CDR1 MGHRA, CDR2 YSYEKL. V lost 1 base, J lost 2 bases, and 5 bases lay in between. The CDR3 totals 13 residues.

This clonotype showed up just a few times. The chain is built from TRBV7-9 and TRBJ2-7; D gene unclear. Germline CDR1 is SEHNR and CDR2 is FQNEAQ (reference sequence). V was clipped by 5 bases and J by 5 bases, with 7 bases between them. The CDR3 is 11 residues long. The CDR3 bases are TGTGCCAGCAGCGTAACCCACGAGCAGTACTTC. Translated: CASSVTHEQYF.

The chain couples TRBV5-1 to TRBJ2-2; D ambiguous. V gave up 2 bases and J gave up 3 bases, with 11 bases separating them. The CDR3 extends over 15 amino acids. Germline loops: CDR1 SGHRS, CDR2 YFSETQ. The CDR3 DNA reads TGCGCCAGCAGCTTCGGAAGGCCGCACACCGGGGAGCTGTTTTTT. Amino acid sequence: CASSFGRPHTGELFF.

This clonotype was seen only a few times. This sequence joins TRBV12-3 or TRBV12-4 and TRBJ1-3; D unresolved. V was pared by 2 bases and J by 0 bases, with 11 bases between. The CDR3 spans 16 residues. As DNA, the CDR3 is TGTGCCAGCAGTTTACCGGCTATTTCCTCTGGAAACACCATATATTTT. Translated: CASSLPAISSGNTIYF.

The CDR3 bases are TGTGCCATCAGTGAGTTGGGACAGGGGGGTTCGGGCGAGCAGTACTTC. Protein product: CAISELGQGGSGEQYF. This rearrangement joins TRBV10-3 to TRBJ2-7, with TRBD1 matching 11 bases. The germline CDR1 and CDR2 sequences are ENHRY and SYGVKD. This CDR3 contains 16 residues. V lost 1 base and J lost 6; bases outside the gene matches: 8.

The chain employs TRBV7-2 and TRBJ1-1; 10 nucleotides agree with TRBD1. CDR1 is SGHTA, CDR2 FQGNSA, per germline. Germline trimming cut 5 bases from V and 7 bases from J; bases unmatched to any gene: 10. The CDR3 is 15 amino acids. In nucleotides, the CDR3 is TGTGCCAGCAGCCTAAAGGGACAGGGGAGCTATGAAGCTTTCTTT. Encoded protein: CASSLKGQGSYEAFF.

V usage is TRBV4-1 and J usage is TRBJ2-5, with 7 nucleotides matching TRBD2. The CDR3 consists of 13 residues. V shed 1 base, J shed 4 bases, and the junction held 0 bases outside the gene matches. Germline CDR1 MGHRA, CDR2 YSYEKL. CDR3 loop: CASSQAGGETQYF. The CDR3 nucleotides are TGCGCCAGCAGCCAAGCGGGAGGAGAGACCCAGTACTTC.